This TCR beta chain was found in a study of cytomegalovirus exposure and HLA in healthy donors. Concerning this clone itself: What it binds is not known.

Study-wide results and limits: When analyzed later, a missense DCLRE1C variant was found to be linked to TCR beta V- and J-gene trimming. CMV serostatus was the only immune exposure information that was available.

Vbeta (60) and Jbeta (13) primers were used in the PCR. The repertoire was sequenced with immunoSEQ multiplex PCR; TCRdb's copy has only in-frame clones and lacks some. Of approximately 250,000 clones detected, approximately 78% appear once; the ten largest clones hold around 0.44%. The CDR3 covers 15 residues. Germline CDR1 is MNHEY and CDR2 is SVGAGI. The ends were cut back, 2 bases at V and 0 bases at J, with 10 bases in the middle. Material: PBMCs. This clonotype was sampled from a boy aged 10-17 years in good health and CMV-seronegative. The rearrangement joins TRBV6-5 to TRBJ1-1; no clear D. For the CDR3, the DNA is TGTGCCAGCAGTTACGTTAGGACTTTGAACACTGAAGCTTTCTTT. Amino acids: CASSYVRTLNTEAFF.